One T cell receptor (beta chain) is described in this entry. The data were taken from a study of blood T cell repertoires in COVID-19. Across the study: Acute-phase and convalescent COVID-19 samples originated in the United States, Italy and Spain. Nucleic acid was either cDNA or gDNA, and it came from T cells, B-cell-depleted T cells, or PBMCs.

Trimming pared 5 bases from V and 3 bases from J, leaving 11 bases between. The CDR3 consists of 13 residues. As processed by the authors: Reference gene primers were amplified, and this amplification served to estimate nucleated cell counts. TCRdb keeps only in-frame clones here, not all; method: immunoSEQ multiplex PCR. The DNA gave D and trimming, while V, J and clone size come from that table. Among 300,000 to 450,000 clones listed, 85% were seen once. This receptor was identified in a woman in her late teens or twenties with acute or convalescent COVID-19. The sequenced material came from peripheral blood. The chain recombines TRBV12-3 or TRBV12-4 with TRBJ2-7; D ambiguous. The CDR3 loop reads CASSLHEVYEQYF. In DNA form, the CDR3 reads TGTGCCAGCAGTCTCCACGAGGTCTACGAGCAGTACTTC.